The present TCR beta chain was sequenced within a study of T cell repertoires in cytomegalovirus infection. Study results and limitations: CMV carriers having the relevant HLA were flagged by cumulative public TCR beta family frequency.

TCRdb passed the reads through MiXCR, listing each CDR3 protein once. The sample comprises approximately 180,000 distinct CDR3 sequences, about 20% of which are singletons, and about 3% rests with the top ten. This clonotype was counted many times. Its antigen remains unidentified. Looked up from germline, CDR1 is SGHTA and CDR2 is FQGNSA. There are 14 residues in the CDR3. Deletions cut 5 bases from V and 0 bases from J, with 10 bases between. Sample: PBMCs. The rearrangement uses TRBV7-2 and TRBJ1-1, with D perhaps matching TRBD1 (6 bases). This sequence was found in a human donor in good health (CMV status not recorded). Some clones in this sample may be carry-over from other donors' samples. The CDR3 loop is CASSDQGMNTEAFF. The CDR3 bases are TGTGCCAGCAGCGACCAGGGGATGAACACTGAAGCTTTCTTT.